These 26 T cell receptor beta chains share one sample of origin, sequenced in a study of PD-1 blockade in classical Hodgkin lymphoma. The repertoire was sequenced with immunoSEQ multiplex PCR; TCRdb's copy has only in-frame clones and lacks some. The sample includes approximately 46,000 clones, about 73% of them seen just once. Patients all relapsed after autologous stem cell transplantation, and there was variation in brentuximab vedotin exposure. The sequencing used peripheral blood mononuclear cells (PBMCs), collected at baseline. These receptors came from a human donor with classical Hodgkin lymphoma.

In its sample, this clone was seen a few times. This chain links TRBV5-5 with TRBJ2-7; 10 bases match TRBD2. Losses at the gene ends were 1 base for V and 4 bases for J; bases not matched to a gene: 14. This CDR3 is built from 18 residues. The V gene's germline CDR1 is SGHKS and CDR2 YYEKEE (reference sequence). The CDR3 reads CASSLLAGDSRVRYEQYF. The CDR3 DNA is TGTGCCAGCAGCTTGCTAGCGGGAGATTCGAGGGTTCGGTACGAGCAGTACTTC.

The chain joins TRBV11-2 to TRBJ2-3; D may be TRBD1 (6 bases). Germline V gene data show CDR1 as SGHAT and CDR2 as FQNNGV. This CDR3 contains 16 residues. With 4 bases removed from V and 0 bases from J, the gap between germline ends came to 14 bases. The CDR3 loop reads CASSSTGYRSTDTQYF. As DNA, the CDR3 is TGTGCCAGCAGCTCGACAGGCTACAGGAGCACAGATACGCAGTATTTT.

This clone was counted only a few times. This sample also contains other DNA sequences that code for the same CDR3. The chain recombines TRBV7-6 with TRBJ1-5; the match to TRBD1 covers 7 bases. Germline-derived CDR1 and CDR2 are SGHVS and FNYEAQ. J lost 8 bases, V lost 0 bases, and 4 bases had no gene match. CDR3 length: 14 amino acids. Here the CDR3 DNA reads TGTGCCAGCAGCTTAGCAGGGGGCGGAGAGCCCCAGCATTTT. Residues: CASSLAGGGEPQHF.

This chain links TRBV6-6 with TRBJ1-2; TRBD1 matches 8 bases. From germline, CDR1 is MNHNY and CDR2 SVGAGI (reference sequence). The CDR3 has 15 residues. Germline trimming cut 3 bases from V and 3 bases from J; bases unmatched to any gene: 6. The CDR3 region has the DNA TGTGCCAGCAGTTATCGGACAGGGAAGGACTATGGCTACACCTTC. It is translated as CASSYRTGKDYGYTF.

This chain uses TRBV7-2 with TRBJ1-1, with unresolved D. CDR1 and CDR2 (germline): SGHTA, FQGNSA. Trimming removed 2 bases at V and 12 bases at J, with 19 bases between. CDR3 length: 14 residues. CDR3 sequence: CASSLRARPLGTFF. Written as DNA, the CDR3 is TGTGCCAGCAGCTTAAGAGCTAGACCGTTAGGAACTTTCTTT.

The rearrangement uses TRBV5-1 and TRBJ2-7; perhaps TRBD2 as D (6 bases). Trimming removed 2 bases at V and 0 bases at J, with 12 bases between. The CDR3 has 15 amino acids. Per the germline V gene, CDR1 is SGHRS and CDR2 is YFSETQ. The CDR3 DNA sequence: TGCGCCAGCAGCTTAGGAGGGGCCCTCTCCTACGAGCAGTACTTC. This translates into CASSLGGALSYEQYF.

The CDR3: CASSLEGINYGYTF. In nucleotides, the CDR3 is TGTGCCAGCAGCTTGGAGGGAATTAACTATGGCTACACCTTC. The V and J genes are TRBV5-6 and TRBJ1-2, with D unclear. The CDR3 totals 14 residues. In germline, CDR1 is SGHDT, CDR2 YYEEEE. V lost 0 bases and J lost 1, with 7 bases in between.

This clone was counted only a few times. The V call is TRBV5-1, the J call TRBJ2-1; D tentatively fits TRBD1 or TRBD2 (7 bases each). Germline loops: CDR1 SGHRS, CDR2 YFSETQ. The V end was cut by 0 bases, the J end by 13 bases, with 17 bases between. The CDR3 loop spans 14 amino acids. As DNA, the CDR3 is TGCGCCAGCAGCTTGGCCCTTGGGGGGGACAGTCAGTTCTTC. Translating gives CASSLALGGDSQFF.

The V call is TRBV27, the J call TRBJ2-7; 9 bases agree with TRBD1. The CDR3 spans 13 residues. The V segment lost 6 bases and the J segment 5 bases; nucleotides outside the gene matches: 5. Germline loops: CDR1 MNHEY, CDR2 SMNVEV (reference sequence). The CDR3 here is CASRYGTGHEQYF. The CDR3 DNA reads TGTGCCAGCAGGTATGGGACAGGGCACGAGCAGTACTTC.

V gene TRBV19 combines with J gene TRBJ1-2, with D unclear. The V end lost 5 bases, the J end lost 6 bases, and 13 bases lay between the germline ends. The CDR3 is 13 residues long. From germline, CDR1 is LNHDA and CDR2 SQIVND (reference sequence). CDR3 amino acids: CASSVGRTDGYTF. CDR3 nucleotides: TGTGCCAGTAGTGTCGGGAGAACGGATGGCTACACCTTC.

J is TRBJ2-7 and V is TRBV30, with 10 bases lining up with TRBD1. The V and J ends lost 4 bases and 5 bases, in that order; junction bases with no gene match: 8. The CDR3 loop spans 14 amino acids. Germline values: CDR1 GTSNPN, CDR2 SVGIG (reference sequence). The chain's CDR3 is CAWTTGTGVHEQYF. Here the CDR3 DNA reads TGTGCCTGGACAACCGGGACAGGGGTCCACGAGCAGTACTTC.

The rearrangement joins TRBV5-1 to TRBJ2-7; D uncertain. CDR3 length equals 14 residues. CDR1 and CDR2 (germline): SGHRS, YFSETQ. The V end lost 2 bases, the J end lost 5 bases, and 14 bases lay between the germline ends. CDR3 region: CASSFLGSQDEQYF. The CDR3 region has the DNA TGCGCCAGCAGCTTTTTGGGCAGCCAAGACGAGCAGTACTTC.

The V and J genes are TRBV6-4 and TRBJ2-6, with a possible D match to TRBD1 (6 bases). Germline CDR1 MRHNA, CDR2 SNTAGT. The CDR3 has 15 amino acids. Trimming removed 5 bases from V and 4 bases from J, with 12 bases in between. DNA for the CDR3: TGTGCCAGCAGTCAGGACAGTATGGGGGCCAACGTCCTGACTTTC. Its protein product is CASSQDSMGANVLTF.

The J gene is TRBJ1-2, the V gene TRBV18; D is possibly TRBD1 (5 bases). The V gene lost 4 bases and the J gene lost 4 bases, with 10 bases spanning the gap. CDR3 size: 13 residues. CDR1 and CDR2 (germline): KGHSH, LQKENI. The CDR3 spells CASSQGQGYGYTF. The CDR3 coding sequence is TGTGCCAGCTCACAGGGGCAGGGCTATGGCTACACCTTC.

The chain carries TRBV7-3 and TRBJ2-1; D gene uncertain. With 0 bases removed from V and 10 bases from J, the gap between germline ends came to 7 bases. Germline V CDR1 and CDR2: SGHTA, FQGTGA. This CDR3 spans 12 amino acids. The CDR3 loop is CASSLTSGEQFF. CDR3 sequence (DNA): TGTGCCAGCAGCTTAACGTCCGGGGAGCAGTTCTTC.

This chain links TRBV27 with TRBJ1-1; D unresolved. Trimming cost V 6 bases and J 2 bases, with 19 bases left between them. Germline lookup yields CDR1 MNHEY and CDR2 SMNVEV (reference sequence). The CDR3 has 16 residues. The CDR3 protein is CASSLHPDRGNTEAFF. In nucleotides, the CDR3 is TGTGCCAGCAGCCTACACCCGGACCGGGGAAACACTGAAGCTTTCTTT.

J is TRBJ1-4 and V is TRBV19; weak D call: TRBD1 (6 bases). The germline V gene encodes CDR1 LNHDA and CDR2 SQIVND (reference sequence). This CDR3 comprises 14 residues. The V end lost 5 bases, the J end lost 5 bases, and 12 bases lay between the germline ends. The CDR3 protein is CASSPQGTNEKLFF. The CDR3 coding sequence is TGTGCCAGTAGTCCACAGGGAACCAATGAAAAACTGTTTTTT.

V usage is TRBV29-1 and J usage is TRBJ2-3; D gene unclear. Germline loops: CDR1 SQVTM, CDR2 ANQGSEA. With 1 base removed from V and 3 bases from J, the gap between germline ends came to 11 bases. The CDR3 contains 14 residues. The CDR3 here is CSVEGGERTDTQYF. The CDR3 region has the DNA TGCAGCGTTGAAGGGGGTGAGAGGACAGATACGCAGTATTTT.

This clone was observed a handful of times. The chain recombines TRBV19 with TRBJ1-4; D call uncertain. The CDR3 loop spans 15 amino acids. Trimming removed 6 bases at V and 3 bases at J, with 14 bases between. CDR1 and CDR2 from the germline V gene are LNHDA and SQIVND (reference sequence). In nucleotides, the CDR3 is TGTGCCAGTAGGCACACGGTCCTGGCTAATGAAAAACTGTTTTTT. Protein product: CASRHTVLANEKLFF.

The CDR3 sequence is CATSRDRGVKDQYF. The CDR3, as DNA: TGTGCCACCAGCAGAGATAGGGGAGTGAAGGACCAGTACTTC. The chain employs TRBV15 and TRBJ2-5, with D perhaps TRBD1 or TRBD2 (5 bases each). This CDR3 contains 14 residues. Germline V gives CDR1 LNHNV, CDR2 YYDKDF (reference sequence). Trimming removed 0 bases at V and 10 bases at J, with 15 bases between.

This chain connects TRBV6-5 to TRBJ2-1, with a weak D call TRBD2 (6 bases). The V end was cut by 7 bases, the J end by 3 bases, with 10 bases between. The CDR3 is made up of 13 amino acids. Germline V gives CDR1 MNHEY, CDR2 SVGAGI. CDR3 region: CASKRDFYNEQFF. CDR3 coding DNA: TGTGCCAGCAAACGGGACTTCTACAATGAGCAGTTCTTC.

The V gene is TRBV6-1, the J gene TRBJ1-5, with TRBD1 matching 9 bases. The CDR3 consists of 17 residues. Looked up from germline, CDR1 is MNHNS and CDR2 is SASEGT. Unmatched junction bases numbered 14, after V lost 4 bases and J lost 7 bases. The CDR3 nucleotides read TGTGCCAGCAGTGTGTCACAGGGGGCAGGTTCATTCCAGCCCCAGCATTTT. Its translation: CASSVSQGAGSFQPQHF.

The V and J genes are TRBV7-9 and TRBJ1-2, with no clear D. Germline CDR1 and CDR2: SEHNR and FQNEAQ (reference sequence). CDR3 length equals 11 residues. The CDR3 is CASTGAEGYTF. In DNA form, the CDR3 reads TGTGCTTCCACGGGAGCCGAAGGCTACACCTTC.

V usage is TRBV7-9 and J usage is TRBJ2-7; tentatively, D is TRBD2 (6 bases). From germline, CDR1 is SEHNR and CDR2 FQNEAQ (reference sequence). The CDR3 loop spans 14 amino acids. Trimming removed 3 bases at V and 5 bases at J, with 14 bases between. Here the CDR3 reads CASSFRLDYNEQYF. The CDR3 bases are TGTGCCAGCAGCTTTCGACTAGATTACAACGAGCAGTACTTC.

The chain employs TRBV6-5 and TRBJ1-1, with TRBD1 matching over 7 bases. V shed 7 bases and J 1 base; nucleotides not matched to a gene: 6. Germline V gene sequence: CDR1 MNHEY, CDR2 SVGAGI. CDR3 length: 14 amino acids. The DNA for the CDR3 is TGTGCCAGCATCTCGGGACAGAAGAACACTGAAGCTTTCTTT. Its translation is CASISGQKNTEAFF.

This chain links TRBV6-5 with TRBJ2-7, with a possible D match to TRBD1 (6 bases). Germline assignment: CDR1 MNHEY and CDR2 SVGAGI. Trimming took off 0 bases at V and 3 bases at J, with 6 bases between the two ends. The CDR3 length is 13 residues. This chain's CDR3 is CASSYSDSYEQYF. DNA for the CDR3: TGTGCCAGCAGTTACTCGGACAGCTACGAGCAGTACTTC.